The TCR beta chain under discussion was sequenced for a study of shared clonotypes between healthy human individuals. Germline V gene data show CDR1 as KGHSH and CDR2 as LQKENI. V dropped 3 bases and J dropped 2 bases, with 7 bases sitting between them. The CDR3 sequence is 13 residues long. Genomic DNA (from each subset) was split evenly across several immunoSEQ plates. TCRdb's table, derived via immunoSEQ multiplex PCR, lists solely in-frame clones and lacks some. The sample shows some 2,000,000 clones, nearly 97% of them seen only once. All donors were Caucasian adults living in Nashville, Tennessee. Of note for this clone: The sample contains more than one DNA sequence encoding this CDR3.

The origin of this receptor is a man aged 18 to 30 in good health. Sequencing was carried out using naive CD4+ T cells sorted from blood. Subset reported: CD45RA+ positively selected. The rearrangement joins TRBV18 to TRBJ1-1; unclear D gene. This CDR3 is CASSPNPNTEAFF. CDR3 DNA: TGTGCCAGCTCACCCAATCCTAACACTGAAGCTTTCTTT.